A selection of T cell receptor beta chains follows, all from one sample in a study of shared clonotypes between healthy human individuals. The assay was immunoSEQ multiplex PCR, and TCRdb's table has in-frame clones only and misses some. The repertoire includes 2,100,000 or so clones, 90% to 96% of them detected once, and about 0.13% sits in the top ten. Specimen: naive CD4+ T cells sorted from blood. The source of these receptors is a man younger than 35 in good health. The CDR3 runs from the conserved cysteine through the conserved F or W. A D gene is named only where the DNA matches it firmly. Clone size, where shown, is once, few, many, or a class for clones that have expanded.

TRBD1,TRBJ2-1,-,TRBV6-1,TGTGCCAGCAGTCCGACAGGGGGCTTTGAGCAGTTCTTC,CASSPTGGFEQFF
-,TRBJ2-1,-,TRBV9,TGTGCCAGCAGCATGGGCCTTGGTCCCAATGAGCAGTTCTTC,CASSMGLGPNEQFF
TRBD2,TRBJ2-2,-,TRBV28,TGTGCCAGCAGTTCGGGACTAGCGGGCACCGGGGAGCTGTTTTTT,CASSSGLAGTGELFF
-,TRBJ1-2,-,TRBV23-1,TGCGCCAGCATCTTAGGGCAGAATGACTATGGCTACACCTTC,CASILGQNDYGYTF
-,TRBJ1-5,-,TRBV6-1,TGTGCCAGCGGGGACACCAATAGCAATCAGCCCCAGCATTTT,CASGDTNSNQPQHF
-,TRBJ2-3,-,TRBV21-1,TGTGCCAGCAGCAAAGTTCCCCCTCCACGTGGGGTGCAGTATTTT,CASSKVPPPRGVQYF
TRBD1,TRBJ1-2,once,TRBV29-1,TGCAGCGTTGGACAGGGTCAGAACTATGGCTACACCTTC,CSVGQGQNYGYTF
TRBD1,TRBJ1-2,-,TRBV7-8,TGTGCCAGCAGCTTAGCTCGTGGCAGGGGGGACTATGGCTACACCTTC,CASSLARGRGDYGYTF
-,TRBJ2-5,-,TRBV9,TGTGCCAGCAGCGTATCTAGTCAAGAGACCCAGTACTTC,CASSVSSQETQYF
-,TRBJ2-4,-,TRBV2,TGTGCCAGCAGTGAATCCGGTCCATTTACCAAAAACATTCAGTACTTC,CASSESGPFTKNIQYF
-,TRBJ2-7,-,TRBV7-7,TGTGCTAGCAGCTCTTCTCACGGTCGGGAGCAGTACTTC,CASSSSHGREQYF
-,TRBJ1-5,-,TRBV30,TGTGCCTGGGCAGCCGATATAGCAAATCAGCCCCAGCACTTT,CAWAADIANQPQHF
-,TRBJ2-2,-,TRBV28,TGTGCCAGCAGTTTAATAGGAACCGGGGAGCTGTTTTTT,CASSLIGTGELFF
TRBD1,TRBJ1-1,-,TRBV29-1,TGCAGCGTTGTGTCAGGGGGAACTGAAGCTTTCTTT,CSVVSGGTEAFF
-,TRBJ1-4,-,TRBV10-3,TGTGCCATCAGTGAGGCCCGTGAAAAACTGTTTTTT,CAISEAREKLFF
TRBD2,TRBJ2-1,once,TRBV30,TGTGCCGGACGGACGGGACTAGCGGGAGGGCCGGATGAGCAGTTCTTC,CAGRTGLAGGPDEQFF
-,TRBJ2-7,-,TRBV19,TGTGCCAGTAGTATAAACACACTCTCGTACGAGCAGTACTTC,CASSINTLSYEQYF
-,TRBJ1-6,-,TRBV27,TGTGCCAGCAGACATCAGACAGGTAGCTCCTATAATTCACCCCTCCACTTT,CASRHQTGSSYNSPLHF
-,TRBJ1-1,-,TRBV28,TGTGCCAGCAGTTCCGAAAAACGTGAAGCTTTCTTT,CASSSEKREAFF
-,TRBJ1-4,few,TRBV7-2,TGTGCCAGCAGCGGACGGACAGCTGCAACTAATGAAAAACTGTTTTTT,CASSGRTAATNEKLFF
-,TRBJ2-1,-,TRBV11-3,TGTGCCAGCAGCTTAGCGGGAGCAGGGAGGTGGAATGAGCAGTTCTTC,CASSLAGAGRWNEQFF
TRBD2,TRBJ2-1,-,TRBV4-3,TGCGCCAGCAGCCAAGATGGTACCCCCAGCGGGAGGGCCTGGAATGAGCAGTTCTTC,CASSQDGTPSGRAWNEQFF
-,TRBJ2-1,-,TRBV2,TGTGCCAGCAGTGTTGAGGAGGGCTACAATGAGCAGTTCTTC,CASSVEEGYNEQFF
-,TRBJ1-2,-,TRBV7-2,TGTGCCAGCAGCTTAGTGGGGTCTGGCTACACCTTC,CASSLVGSGYTF
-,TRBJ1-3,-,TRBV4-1,TGCGCCAGCAGCCAAGAGCGGGGTCCTGGAAACACCATATATTTT,CASSQERGPGNTIYF
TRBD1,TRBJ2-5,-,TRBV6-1,TGTGCCAGCAGCGAATCAACAGGGGGCCAAGAGACCCAGTACTTC,CASSESTGGQETQYF
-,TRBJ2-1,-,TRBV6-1,TGTGCCAGCAGTGAAGCGTTCGGGACTCGTCAGTTCTTC,CASSEAFGTRQFF
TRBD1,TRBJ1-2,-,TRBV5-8,TGTGCCAGCAGCCCAAACCCTGGGACAGGCGGCTACACCTTC,CASSPNPGTGGYTF
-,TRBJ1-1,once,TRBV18,TGTGCCAGCTCACCCCTCGGGGTATTGAACACTGAAGCTTTCTTT,CASSPLGVLNTEAFF
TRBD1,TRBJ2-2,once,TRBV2,TGTGCCAGCACCAGGGGGGCAGGGGGCTCGAACACCGGGGAGCTGTTTTTT,CASTRGAGGSNTGELFF
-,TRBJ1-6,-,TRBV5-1,TGCGCCAGCAGCTTGGCCGGGACTACATACGGTTCACCCCTCCACTTT,CASSLAGTTYGSPLHF
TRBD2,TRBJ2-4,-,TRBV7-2,TGTGCCAGCAGCCTAGACAGACTAGCGGGGGGCACCAAAAACATTCAGTACTTC,CASSLDRLAGGTKNIQYF
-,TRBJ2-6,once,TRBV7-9,TGTGCCAGCAGCTTATACGGGTCTGGGGCCAACGTCCTGACTTTC,CASSLYGSGANVLTF
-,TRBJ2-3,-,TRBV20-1,TGCAGTGCTAGAGTCCCAGGAACGCAGTATTTT,CSARVPGTQYF
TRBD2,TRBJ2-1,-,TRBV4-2,TGTGCCAGCAGCCAGGATTTTAGCGGGGGGTTCTACAATGAGCAGTTCTTC,CASSQDFSGGFYNEQFF
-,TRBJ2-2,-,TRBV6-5,TGTGCCAGCAGGACGCCAGGGGTCACCGGGGAGCTGTTTTTT,CASRTPGVTGELFF
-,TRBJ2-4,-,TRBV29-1,TGCAGCGTAATGACTCGATTAGCCAAAAACATTCAGTACTTC,CSVMTRLAKNIQYF
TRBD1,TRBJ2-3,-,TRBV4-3,TGCGCCAGCAGCCAAGCCTCAACAGGGGGCGGAGGGACGCAGTATTTT,CASSQASTGGGGTQYF
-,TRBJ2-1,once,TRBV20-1,TGCAGTGCCACGACCTTAGGGGAGCAGTTCTTC,CSATTLGEQFF
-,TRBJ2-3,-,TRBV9,TGTGCCAGCAGCGTAGTGGCAGGGAACGCAGATACGCAGTATTTT,CASSVVAGNADTQYF
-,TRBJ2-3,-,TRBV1,TGCACCAGCAGCCAAGAAGGAAGGGCTACGCAGTATTTT,CTSSQEGRATQYF
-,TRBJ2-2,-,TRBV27,TGTGCCAGCAGTCACAACGACAAAACCGGGGAGCTGTTTTTT,CASSHNDKTGELFF
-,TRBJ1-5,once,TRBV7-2,TGTGCCAGCAGCTCCATGACCCAGGGATTTGGCAATCAGCCCCAGCATTTT,CASSSMTQGFGNQPQHF
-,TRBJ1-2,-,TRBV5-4,TGTGCCAGCAGCCCAACCGCTAACTATGGCTACACCTTC,CASSPTANYGYTF
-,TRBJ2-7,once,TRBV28,TGTGCCAGCAGTTTAAGGTTGTCGGGAGGGACAGGGTCCTACGAGCAGTACTTC,CASSLRLSGGTGSYEQYF